This TCR beta chain was recorded in a study of blood T cell repertoires in COVID-19. Study at large: Samples of COVID-19 (acute and convalescent) were obtained from the United States, Italy and Spain. The analysed material was cDNA or gDNA that came from T cells, B-cell-depleted T cells, or PBMCs.

Original processing methods: Counts of nucleated cells, estimated from reference gene primer amplification, were obtained. TCRdb's copy holds only in-frame clones and misses some; the assay was immunoSEQ multiplex PCR. The V and J calls and clone size were taken over from that table, and D and trimming were inferred from the DNA. The sample contains roughly 190,000 clones, 76% of which appear only once. In germline, CDR1 is SGHTA, CDR2 FQGNSA. The V and J ends lost 1 base and 2 bases respectively, with 15 bases between them. This CDR3 region has 16 residues. Source material: peripheral blood. The J gene is TRBJ2-7, the V gene TRBV7-2; perhaps TRBD1 as D (5 bases). The sequence was collected from a woman between 50 and 59 years old with active or convalescent COVID-19. CDR3 sequence reads: CASSLGVAGNAYEQYF. Here the CDR3 DNA reads TGTGCCAGCAGCTTAGGGGTTGCAGGGAACGCCTACGAGCAGTACTTC.